This passage covers 18 T cell receptor beta chains from one sample sequenced in a study of cytomegalovirus exposure and HLA in healthy donors (dated by TCRdb to 2016 to 2017). Libraries were constructed by the immunoSEQ multiplex PCR assay. The table comes from immuneACCESS by way of TCRdb, which keeps in-frame sequences with V and J called. Part of the clones is missing from these tables; in studies checked, under half for an unresolved V gene and the rest for unknown reasons. The sample includes approximately 150,000 clones, with 85% to 90% observed a single time. 3.3% of the sample comes from the top ten. The sequenced sample was PBMCs. These receptor sequences come from a woman aged 18-29 years in good health and CMV-seropositive.

The chain joins TRBV6-5 to TRBJ1-1; no clear D gene. There are 13 residues in the CDR3. Germline loops: CDR1 MNHEY, CDR2 SVGAGI. V dropped 8 bases and J dropped 0 bases, with 10 bases sitting between them. CDR3 amino acids: CASSEMLNTEAFF. CDR3 bases: TGTGCCAGCTCCGAGATGTTGAACACTGAAGCTTTCTTT.

The chain combines TRBV11-3 with TRBJ2-3, with D perhaps TRBD2 (6 bases). The CDR3 is made up of 16 amino acids. The germline gives CDR1 SGHNT, CDR2 YENEEA. Deletions cut 0 bases from V and 2 bases from J, with 12 bases between. CDR3 coding DNA: TGTGCCAGCAGCTTAGAGGGTAGCGGATACACAGATACGCAGTATTTT. Its translation is CASSLEGSGYTDTQYF.

The V call is TRBV5-6, the J call TRBJ1-3; D gene ambiguous. CDR1 is SGHDT and CDR2 is YYEEEE in the germline V gene. The CDR3 covers 12 residues. Trimming cost V 0 bases and J 5 bases, with 3 bases left between them. The CDR3 is CASSLARNTIYF. The CDR3 region has the DNA TGTGCCAGCAGCTTGGCCAGAAACACCATATATTTT. Together with reference TRBV5-6 and TRBJ1-3, the CDR3 gives the full variable domain: DAGVTQSPTHLIKTRGQQVTLRCSPKSGHDTVSWYQQALGQGPQFIFQYYEEEERQRGNFPDRFSGHQFPNYSSELNVNALLLGDSALYLCASSLARNTIYFGEGSWLTVV.

V is TRBV30 and J is TRBJ2-1; the match to TRBD2 covers 11 bases. Germline-derived CDR1 and CDR2 are GTSNPN and SVGIG (reference sequence). The junction had 14 bases not matched to a gene; V was cut back by 1 base and J by 3 bases. This CDR3 is 19 amino acids long. The chain's CDR3 is CAWSAGTSGKPGRYNEQFF. In DNA, the CDR3 is TGTGCCTGGAGTGCCGGGACTAGCGGAAAACCAGGGCGCTACAATGAGCAGTTCTTC.

The chain uses TRBV6-5 and TRBJ2-2; D uncertain. Germline CDR1 reads MNHEY; CDR2 reads SVGAGI. Trimming removed 0 bases from V and 1 base from J, with 3 bases in between. The CDR3 is 14 residues long. The CDR3 DNA sequence: TGTGCCAGCAGTTACTCCTGGAACACCGGGGAGCTGTTTTTT. Encoded protein: CASSYSWNTGELFF.

The rearrangement links TRBV2 to TRBJ2-1; 12 bases fit TRBD2. With V trimmed by 6 bases and J by 12 bases, 9 bases remained unmatched. Germline V CDR1 and CDR2: SNHLY, FYNNEI. The CDR3 has 14 residues. CDR3 nucleotides: TGTGCCAGCAGCCGGACTAGCGGGACCGGAGGGCAGTTCTTC. It yields the protein CASSRTSGTGGQFF.

This chain connects TRBV9 to TRBJ2-2; TRBD1 agrees at 11 bases. J was trimmed by 7 bases and V by 2 bases; bases with no gene match: 10. Germline V gene data show CDR1 as SGDLS and CDR2 as YYNGEE. This CDR3 region has 17 residues. The CDR3 sequence: CASSVGGQGARGGELFF. CDR3 DNA sequence: TGTGCCAGCAGCGTGGGCGGACAGGGGGCACGTGGCGGGGAGCTGTTTTTT.

This chain uses TRBV4-2 with TRBJ2-2, with 9 bases identical to TRBD2. The trim removed 2 bases at V and 0 bases at J, leaving 1 base unmatched. Germline V gene lookup returns CDR1 LGHNA and CDR2 YNFKEQ. The CDR3 loop spans 16 amino acids. The CDR3 here is CASSQTSGPNTGELFF. The CDR3 coding sequence is TGTGCCAGCAGCCAAACTAGCGGGCCGAACACCGGGGAGCTGTTTTTT.

This clone occurred a few times. J is TRBJ1-1 and V is TRBV5-1; D possibly corresponds to TRBD1 (6 bases). V dropped 5 bases and J dropped 0 bases, with 14 bases sitting between them. CDR3 size: 15 residues. Germline V lookup: CDR1 SGHRS, CDR2 YFSETQ. CDR3: CASRTGDLMNTEAFF. CDR3 coding DNA: TGCGCCAGCAGGACAGGTGACCTCATGAACACTGAAGCTTTCTTT.

The chain employs TRBV28 and TRBJ2-7; 9 bases are shared with TRBD1. CDR3 length: 15 amino acids. Germline loops: CDR1 MDHEN, CDR2 SYDVKM. J lost 0 bases, V lost 6 bases, and 6 bases had no gene match. CDR3 sequence (DNA): TGTGCCAGCAGCCGGACAGGGGCGCCCTCCTACGAGCAGTACTTC. Protein product: CASSRTGAPSYEQYF.

J is TRBJ2-2 and V is TRBV19; 10 bases fit TRBD2. CDR3 size: 16 residues. Germline V gene sequence: CDR1 LNHDA, CDR2 SQIVND (reference sequence). Germline trimming cut 5 bases from V and 8 bases from J; bases unmatched to any gene: 11. CDR3 nucleotides: TGTGCCAGTAGTTTACTAGCGGGACAAGCAGTAGGGGAGCTGTTTTTT. As protein: CASSLLAGQAVGELFF.

This clone was seen just once. The chain uses TRBV6-1 and TRBJ2-3; TRBD2 is a possible D gene (5 bases). The germline V gene has CDR1 MNHNS and CDR2 SASEGT. This CDR3 is built from 14 residues. Trimming took 4 bases from V and 4 from J, leaving 12 bases between them. Here the CDR3 reads CASSAQRAADTQYF. The DNA for the CDR3 is TGTGCCAGCAGTGCTCAGAGGGCGGCAGATACGCAGTATTTT.

The rearrangement links TRBV29-1 to TRBJ2-5, with D uncertain. The germline V and J ends were trimmed by 3 bases and 4 bases, with 9 bases remaining between them. CDR3 length: 12 residues. Germline loops: CDR1 SQVTM, CDR2 ANQGSEA. CDR3 protein: CSVDPGGETQYF. The CDR3 bases are TGCAGCGTTGATCCGGGTGGAGAGACCCAGTACTTC.

This chain connects TRBV19 to TRBJ2-5, with 11 bases identical to TRBD1. J was trimmed by 1 base and V by 5 bases; bases with no gene match: 6. CDR1 LNHDA and CDR2 SQIVND come from the germline V gene (reference sequence). This CDR3 region has 16 residues. The CDR3 is CASSPRTGGPQETQYF. CDR3 in DNA: TGTGCCAGTAGTCCACGGACAGGGGGCCCCCAAGAGACCCAGTACTTC.

DNA for the CDR3: TGTGCCAGCAGCCGACAAGAGAACACTGAAGCTTTCTTT. Protein product: CASSRQENTEAFF. The V call is TRBV14, the J call TRBJ1-1; D gene ambiguous. CDR1 and CDR2 (germline): SGHDN, FVKESK. Trimming stripped 4 bases from V and 1 base from J, with 7 bases between. CDR3 length equals 13 residues.

The gene calls are TRBV4-2 and TRBJ2-5; 8 bases are shared with TRBD2. Germline-derived CDR1 and CDR2 are LGHNA and YNFKEQ. CDR3 length equals 15 residues. The trim removed 1 base at V and 1 base at J, leaving 2 bases unmatched. The CDR3 DNA sequence: TGTGCCAGCAGCCAAGCTCGGGGGGGCCAAGAGACCCAGTACTTC. Its protein is CASSQARGGQETQYF.

This chain uses TRBV25-1 with TRBJ2-7; 9 nucleotides match TRBD2. Germline V gene lookup returns CDR1 MGHDK and CDR2 SYGVNS. V dropped 3 bases and J dropped 3; count of bases not matched to a gene: 6. The CDR3 spans 15 residues. The DNA for the CDR3 is TGTGCCAGCAGTGAGACTAGCGGCCTCCACTACGAGCAGTACTTC. This encodes CASSETSGLHYEQYF.

This chain links TRBV28 with TRBJ1-5, with TRBD1 matching 8 bases. This CDR3 has 16 amino acids. CDR1 is MDHEN, CDR2 SYDVKM, per germline. The V and J ends lost 3 bases and 0 bases, in that order; junction bases with no gene match: 4. DNA for the CDR3: TGTGCCAGCAGTTTTCCGACAGGGGCTAGCAATCAGCCCCAGCATTTT. Translating gives CASSFPTGASNQPQHF.